This T cell receptor (beta chain) came from a study of regulatory T cells in long-lasting Graves disease. Study-level background: Graves' patients (newly diagnosed) had been on antithyroid drugs under 3 months.

The length of the CDR3 is 14 residues. CDR1 is SGHTA and CDR2 is FQGNSA in the germline V gene. V lost 0 bases and J lost 4, with 7 bases in between. This clonotype was seen many times. Sample time point: newly diagnosed GD, antithyroid drugs for less than 3 months. Following extraction of RNA from PBMCs, that RNA was used to make the TCR library. Arm-PCR of CDR3 regions and iRepertoire HTBI primers were the basis on which TCR beta libraries were built. From the multiplex PCR reads, TCRdb called clonotypes with MiXCR, one entry per CDR3 protein. The sample contains around 480,000 distinct CDR3 sequences, around 16% of which appear only once. These data are also associated with another study on T cells in Graves' hyperthyroidism and ophthalmopathy. That report adds: Graves' hyperthyroidism was deemed stable absent ophthalmopathy progression within 18 months. The majority of expanded thyroid clonotypes above 0.001 also appeared in blood.

This chain links TRBV7-2 with TRBJ1-5; the D is unclear. The sequences come from peripheral blood mononuclear cells (PBMCs), collected at new diagnosis, from a patient treated with antithyroid drugs. The receptor was isolated from a woman aged 35-65 years with Graves disease. In nucleotides, the CDR3 is TGTGCCAGCAGCTTAGCGCCAGGAAATCAGCCCCAGCATTTT. Its protein is CASSLAPGNQPQHF.